One and the same sample provided the 26 T cell receptor beta chains below, sequenced in a study of a mutant IDH1 vaccine in newly diagnosed glioma. The protocol was immunoSEQ multiplex PCR, while the TCRdb copy is restricted to in-frame clones and leaves out a portion. The repertoire holds 30,000 to 35,000 clones, with 70% to 90% as singletons. Time point: baseline, week 1 (first vaccination visit). Described treatment: pre-vaccination baseline after standard-of-care therapy. The starting material was PBMCs, obtained from a glioma patient treated with radiotherapy, temozolomide or both. The receptor source for this set is a woman between 35 and 50 years old with glioma.

The V call is TRBV6-1, the J call TRBJ1-1; 7 bases map to TRBD1. In germline, CDR1 is MNHNS, CDR2 SASEGT. Trimming cost V 6 bases and J 7 bases; bases outside gene matches: 8. CDR3 length: 13 residues. The DNA of the CDR3 is TGTGCCAGCAGCAGACAGGGCGGGTTTGAAGCTTTCTTT. As protein: CASSRQGGFEAFF.

This clone appeared once. The chain has TRBV6-5 and TRBJ2-5; TRBD2 might be the D (6 bases). The CDR3 is 13 amino acids. V lost 7 bases and J 5 bases, leaving 14 bases between the germline ends. Per germline, CDR1 MNHEY and CDR2 SVGAGI. CDR3 sequence: CASTNTGLETQYF. As DNA, the CDR3 is TGTGCCAGCACGAATACGGGACTTGAGACCCAGTACTTC.

The V call is TRBV5-1, the J call TRBJ2-2; TRBD2 is a possible D gene (6 bases). Trimming pared 10 bases from V and 7 bases from J, leaving 8 bases between. Germline CDR1 and CDR2: SGHRS and YFSETQ. CDR3 length: 10 amino acids. This CDR3 reads CAGRGGELFF. The CDR3 coding sequence is TGCGCCGGGCGGGGCGGGGAGCTGTTTTTT.

V gene TRBV5-1 combines with J gene TRBJ2-1, with 11 bases that match TRBD2. The trim removed 6 bases at V and 4 bases at J, leaving 9 bases unmatched. The CDR3 loop spans 16 amino acids. Germline values: CDR1 SGHRS, CDR2 YFSETQ. CDR3 DNA sequence: TGCGCCAGCACCCTTTGGGGGACTAGCGGTTACAATGAGCAGTTCTTC. It encodes CASTLWGTSGYNEQFF.

The chain is built from TRBV30 and TRBJ2-5; possibly TRBD1 for D (5 bases). CDR1 and CDR2 from the germline V gene are GTSNPN and SVGIG (reference sequence). The CDR3 consists of 13 residues. The germline V and J ends were trimmed by 0 bases and 5 bases, with 10 bases remaining between them. DNA for the CDR3: TGTGCCTGGAGTGTCAGGGCACGGGAGACCCAGTACTTC. Protein product: CAWSVRARETQYF.

The J gene is TRBJ2-7, the V gene TRBV4-1, with 7 bases that match TRBD1. This CDR3 has 14 amino acids. The J segment lost 3 bases and the V segment lost 2 bases, leaving 4 bases of the junction unmatched. Germline V gives CDR1 MGHRA, CDR2 YSYEKL. CDR3 coding DNA: TGCGCCAGCAGCCAAAATACAGGGGTCTACGAGCAGTACTTC. This codes for CASSQNTGVYEQYF.

CDR3 sequence: CASTADPGLPYEQYF. As DNA, the CDR3 is TGTGCCAGCACCGCAGACCCGGGACTCCCATACGAGCAGTACTTC. The rearrangement joins TRBV25-1 to TRBJ2-7, with TRBD2 as a possible D gene (6 bases). Germline V gene data show CDR1 as MGHDK and CDR2 as SYGVNS. The V end was cut by 7 bases, the J end by 4 bases, with 20 bases between. This CDR3 has 15 residues.

V usage is TRBV5-4 and J usage is TRBJ1-3; D uncertain. The V end lost 0 bases, the J end lost 0 bases, and 7 bases lay between the germline ends. CDR1 is SGHNT and CDR2 is YYREEE in the germline V gene (reference sequence). The CDR3 is 15 residues long. CDR3 residues: CASSLDWNSGNTIYF. CDR3 in DNA: TGTGCCAGCAGCTTGGATTGGAACTCTGGAAACACCATATATTTT.

The chain has TRBV7-8 and TRBJ2-2, with 9 bases lining up with TRBD2. V was clipped by 5 bases and J by 0 bases; unmatched bases: 7. The length of the CDR3 is 17 residues. The V gene's germline CDR1 is SGHVS and CDR2 FQNEAQ. The CDR3 loop is CASSQGLAPANTGELFF. CDR3 DNA sequence: TGTGCCAGCAGCCAAGGACTAGCGCCAGCGAACACCGGGGAGCTGTTTTTT.

V is TRBV9 and J is TRBJ2-2; D is perhaps TRBD2 (5 bases). Germline CDR1 reads SGDLS; CDR2 reads YYNGEE. The V end was cut by 3 bases, the J end by 2 bases, with 11 bases between. The length of the CDR3 is 15 residues. CDR3 in amino acids: CASSERGLNTGELFF. The CDR3 nucleotides read TGTGCCAGCAGCGAAAGAGGACTTAACACCGGGGAGCTGTTTTTT.

The chain combines TRBV2 with TRBJ2-7; D may be TRBD1 or TRBD2 (6 bases each). Germline V gene lookup returns CDR1 SNHLY and CDR2 FYNNEI. V was clipped by 7 bases and J by 6 bases, with 19 bases between them. The CDR3 totals 14 residues. The CDR3 coding sequence is TGTGCCAGCAACTTCGGGGGCCCCTCTGGCGAGCAGTACTTC. Translated, it gives CASNFGGPSGEQYF. The full variable domain, its missing parts supplied by reference TRBV2 and TRBJ2-7, is EPEVTQTPSHQVTQMGQEVILRCVPISNHLYFYWYRQILGQKVEFLVSFYNNEISEKSEIFDDQFSVERPDGSNFTLKIRSTKLEDSAMYFCASNFGGPSGEQYFGPGTRLTVT.

This clone was seen a single time. The chain uses TRBV5-1 and TRBJ1-3; possible D gene TRBD1, 5 bases. The V gene lost 3 bases and the J gene lost 4 bases, with 8 bases spanning the gap. This CDR3 comprises 13 residues. Looked up from germline, CDR1 is SGHRS and CDR2 is YFSETQ. The CDR3 DNA follows: TGCGCCAGCAGCTATGACAGAGGAAACACCATATATTTT. Amino acids: CASSYDRGNTIYF.

The chain links TRBV5-1 to TRBJ2-1, with 15 bases aligning to TRBD2. After removal of 7 bases from V and 6 bases from J, the junction contained 5 bases not matched to a gene. The germline CDR1 and CDR2 sequences are SGHRS and YFSETQ. The CDR3 spans 15 residues. The CDR3 nucleotides are TGCGCCAGCCAGGGACTAGCGGGAGGTGTCAATGAGCAGTTCTTC. Protein: CASQGLAGGVNEQFF.

The chain links TRBV4-1 to TRBJ1-4, with no clear D. Per germline, CDR1 MGHRA and CDR2 YSYEKL. Between the trimmed V and J ends, which lost 4 bases and 0 bases, there was a span of 6 bases. This CDR3 region has 14 residues. The CDR3 reads CASSPSATNEKLFF. Here the CDR3 DNA reads TGCGCCAGCAGCCCCAGTGCAACTAATGAAAAACTGTTTTTT.

The rearrangement uses TRBV7-9 and TRBJ2-7; possible D gene TRBD2, 6 bases. Germline assignment: CDR1 SEHNR and CDR2 FQNEAQ (reference sequence). This CDR3 comprises 15 residues. Trimming stripped 1 base from V and 9 bases from J, with 19 bases between. This chain's CDR3 is CASSLGERATSGQYF. The DNA for the CDR3 is TGTGCCAGCAGCTTAGGAGAGCGGGCCACATCGGGGCAGTACTTC.

This rearrangement joins TRBV19 to TRBJ2-1; D call uncertain. V gave up 0 bases and J gave up 2 bases, with 11 bases separating them. The germline V gene has CDR1 LNHDA and CDR2 SQIVND (reference sequence). The CDR3 runs 16 residues. The CDR3, as DNA: TGTGCCAGTAGTATAGATGGCGCCCCGGCCTACAATGAGCAGTTCTTC. Its protein is CASSIDGAPAYNEQFF.

The chain is built from TRBV29-1 and TRBJ1-3, with D hard to call. The CDR3 has 11 amino acids. V was clipped by 4 bases and J by 4 bases, with 5 bases between them. CDR1 and CDR2 (germline): SQVTM, ANQGSEA. The CDR3 loop is CSVVRGNTIYF. CDR3 nucleotide sequence: TGCAGCGTTGTCAGGGGAAACACCATATATTTT.

V and J are TRBV28 and TRBJ1-2; maybe TRBD1 (5 bases). Germline-derived CDR1 and CDR2 are MDHEN and SYDVKM. V dropped 8 bases and J dropped 5 bases, with 18 bases sitting between them. This CDR3 contains 14 residues. The CDR3 DNA sequence: TGTGCCAGCCTCGACAGAGGGCCGTCATATGGCTACACCTTC. The encoded protein is CASLDRGPSYGYTF.

This chain joins TRBV6-5 and TRBJ2-5, with D unclear. Germline CDR1 and CDR2: MNHEY and SVGAGI. The CDR3 runs to 16 residues. Trimming removed 4 bases at V and 4 bases at J, with 19 bases between. This chain's CDR3 is CASSSVGRPMTETQYF. The CDR3, as DNA: TGTGCCAGCAGTTCCGTTGGGCGCCCCATGACAGAGACCCAGTACTTC.

The gene calls are TRBV7-9 and TRBJ1-4, with TRBD1 as a possible D gene (6 bases). The V and J ends lost 5 bases and 7 bases respectively, with 11 bases between them. Germline assignment: CDR1 SEHNR and CDR2 FQNEAQ (reference sequence). This CDR3 has 13 amino acids. The CDR3 region has the DNA TGTGCCAGCAGCGGCGGACAGCGTGAAAAACTGTTTTTT. Translating it yields CASSGGQREKLFF.

The chain couples TRBV4-2 to TRBJ2-7; TRBD1 matches 7 bases. Per germline, CDR1 LGHNA and CDR2 YNFKEQ. The CDR3 totals 15 residues. The V and J ends lost 2 bases and 4 bases, in that order; junction bases with no gene match: 8. The CDR3 region has the DNA TGTGCCAGCAGCCAACACCCGGGACAGTCGTACGAGCAGTACTTC. Amino acids: CASSQHPGQSYEQYF.

This rearrangement joins TRBV7-8 to TRBJ2-7; TRBD2 matches at 9 bases. Germline V gives CDR1 SGHVS, CDR2 FQNEAQ. This CDR3 contains 15 residues. J gave up 6 bases and V 1 base, and 7 bases lay outside the gene matches. The DNA of the CDR3 is TGTGCCAGCAGCTTAGGCGGCGGGAGGGACCCCGAGCAGTACTTC. Its protein is CASSLGGGRDPEQYF.

J is TRBJ1-5 and V is TRBV19; unclear D gene. The germline gives CDR1 LNHDA, CDR2 SQIVND (reference sequence). With 0 bases removed from V and 6 bases from J, the gap between germline ends came to 9 bases. This CDR3 region has 14 residues. CDR3 residues: CASSIDLGRQPQHF. The CDR3 DNA follows: TGTGCCAGTAGTATAGATCTGGGCCGTCAGCCCCAGCATTTT.

This chain joins TRBV5-8 and TRBJ2-7; D is uncertain. Germline-derived CDR1 and CDR2 are SGHTS and YDEGEE. The length of the CDR3 is 14 residues. Trimming stripped 0 bases from V and 1 base from J, with 8 bases between. CDR3 coding DNA: TGTGCCAGCAGCTTGGAGGCATCATCCTACGAGCAGTACTTC. Protein: CASSLEASSYEQYF.

V and J are TRBV4-3 and TRBJ2-7, with 9 bases aligning to TRBD2. V shed 1 base and J 4 bases; nucleotides not matched to a gene: 2. CDR1 is LGHNA, CDR2 YSLEER, per germline. The CDR3 is 14 residues long. CDR3 amino acids: CASSQGLAGYEQYF. CDR3 bases: TGCGCCAGCAGCCAAGGTCTAGCGGGATACGAGCAGTACTTC.

This chain joins TRBV25-1 and TRBJ1-1; unclear D gene. CDR1 is MGHDK and CDR2 is SYGVNS in the germline V gene. CDR3 length equals 13 residues. V lost 6 bases and J 0 bases, leaving 8 bases between the germline ends. The CDR3, as DNA: TGTGCCAGCAGGCAGGAGTTGAACACTGAAGCTTTCTTT. Translating it yields CASRQELNTEAFF.